This T cell receptor beta chain was identified in a study of vaccination effects on CD4 cells after COVID-19. The wider study: Two-dose BNT162b2 or mRNA-1273 vaccination was given to participants.

Points from the study as a whole: Sampling in the study covered few convalescent patients and included no early post-infection timepoints. After vaccination, at late timepoints, clones induced by infection and by vaccine contracted markedly.

ViraFEST used viral peptide pools to expand antigen-specific CD4+ T cells before sequencing. Following 10 days of culture, CD4+ T cells were isolated. Vaccinated recipients, who were negative for nucleocapsid antibodies, had no history of SARS-CoV-2 infection. Wells of 1.5 million to 2 million PBMC each were grown with about 9.8 IU/ml IL-2 and roughly 9.2 ug/ml peptides. The repertoire was sequenced with immunoSEQ multiplex PCR; TCRdb's copy has only in-frame clones and lacks some. The data contain more than 40,000 clones, roughly 70% of them singletons. As for this clone: Its antigen is still unknown. A read error may account for a junction end that differs from germline.

The germline gives CDR1 SSHAT, CDR2 FNYEAQ (reference sequence). This CDR3 is 13 amino acids long. The sample was CD4+ T cells from PBMCs cultured with HCoV-OC43 spike peptides, taken before COVID-19 vaccination. Described subset: HCoV-OC43 spike overlapping peptide pool stimulation. This sequence joins TRBV7-7 and TRBJ2-5; no reliable D call. The TCR originated in a human donor who received a COVID-19 vaccine. The CDR3 region is CASSLGGRETQYF. The CDR3 DNA reads as TGTGCTAGCAGCTTAGGTGGTCGGGAGACCCAGTACTTC. The full variable domain, completed using reference TRBV7-7 and TRBJ2-5, is GAGVSQSPRYKVTKRGQDVTLRCDPISSHATLYWYQQALGQGPEFLTYFNYEAQPDKSGLPSDRFSAERPEGSISTLTIQRTEQRDSAMYRCASSLGGRETQYFGPGTRLLVL.